These 4 T cell receptor beta chains originate from one sample sequenced in a study of blood T cell repertoires in COVID-19. Assay: immunoSEQ multiplex PCR; the TCRdb copy retains only in-frame clones and omits some. The sample records some 290,000 clones, approximately 90% being singletons. The sequenced sample was peripheral blood. The source of these receptors is a woman in her fifties or sixties who had recovered from COVID-19.

V is TRBV19 and J is TRBJ1-1; no clear D. CDR1 is LNHDA and CDR2 is SQIVND in the germline V gene (reference sequence). Trimming stripped 7 bases from V and 0 bases from J, with 12 bases between. CDR3 length: 14 amino acids. DNA for the CDR3: TGTGCCAGTAAGGAGGTACGGATGAACACTGAAGCTTTCTTT. It specifies CASKEVRMNTEAFF.

The chain links TRBV19 to TRBJ2-3, with 16 positions matching TRBD2. The CDR3 consists of 19 residues. V lost 6 bases, J lost 0 bases, and 9 bases stayed unmatched. Per germline, CDR1 LNHDA and CDR2 SQIVND (reference sequence). For the CDR3, the DNA is TGTGCCAGTAGCCAGTCCGGGACTAGCGGGAGGGTTAGCACAGATACGCAGTATTTT. Translation gives CASSQSGTSGRVSTDTQYF.

The chain links TRBV7-3 to TRBJ2-1; TRBD2 is a possible D gene (6 bases). Trimming removed 4 bases at V and 6 bases at J, with 16 bases between. Germline V gives CDR1 SGHTA, CDR2 FQGTGA. The CDR3 consists of 15 residues. This CDR3 is CASSSDPGSINEQFF. The CDR3 DNA follows: TGTGCCAGCAGCTCAGACCCCGGGAGCATCAATGAGCAGTTCTTC.

This clone has more than one count but fewer than ten. The chain joins TRBV5-1 to TRBJ2-7, with D perhaps matching TRBD2 (5 bases). The CDR3 runs to 13 residues. Trimming took off 2 bases at V and 5 bases at J, with 11 bases between the two ends. Germline V gene sequence: CDR1 SGHRS, CDR2 YFSETQ. CDR3 sequence: CASSFGIPNEQYF. The CDR3 DNA is TGCGCCAGCAGCTTCGGGATCCCAAACGAGCAGTACTTC.